The rows below give T cell receptor beta chains drawn from one sample of a study of T cell responses to AZD1222 COVID-19 vaccine. Profiling relied on immunoSEQ multiplex PCR, and the TCRdb table lists in-frame clones only, not all of them. Among about 120,000 clones, 88% were seen once, and the ten largest hold 3.5%. The starting material was peripheral blood, obtained 28 days after the second AZD1222 dose. Source of these receptors: an adult who received the AZD1222 COVID-19 vaccine. The CDR3 runs from the conserved cysteine through the conserved F or W. The order of the fields is D gene, clone size, V gene, J gene, CDR3 DNA, CDR3 protein. A D gene is named only where the DNA matches it firmly. A clone size is listed for some rows: how often the clone was seen (once, few, many), or a class if it is expanded.

d_call: .
clone_size: .
v_call: TRBV5-6
j_call: TRBJ2-5
cdr3_nt: TGTGCCAGCAGCGGCCAAGAGACCCAGTACTTC
cdr3_aa: CASSGQETQYF

d_call: .
clone_size: .
v_call: TRBV6-5
j_call: TRBJ1-3
cdr3_nt: TGTGCCAGCAGTCCCTCGAGGGGCCCTGGAAACACCATATATTTT
cdr3_aa: CASSPSRGPGNTIYF

d_call: .
clone_size: .
v_call: TRBV7-9
j_call: TRBJ1-4
cdr3_nt: TGTGCCAGCAGCTTAGCCCAGTCAGTCCGTAATGAAAAACTGTTTTTT
cdr3_aa: CASSLAQSVRNEKLFF

d_call: .
clone_size: .
v_call: TRBV9
j_call: TRBJ1-1
cdr3_nt: TGTGCCAGCAGCCCCGGGACCGCGGTCCTTGAAGCTTTCTTT
cdr3_aa: CASSPGTAVLEAFF

d_call: TRBD1
clone_size: .
v_call: TRBV5-1
j_call: TRBJ1-4
cdr3_nt: TGCGCCAGCAGCGGTTCCGGGACAGGGACTGAAAAACTGTTTTTT
cdr3_aa: CASSGSGTGTEKLFF

d_call: .
clone_size: .
v_call: TRBV28
j_call: TRBJ1-5
cdr3_nt: TGTGCCAGCACCCCCCGCGTCTATGCTAATAGCAATCAGCCCCAGCATTTT
cdr3_aa: CASTPRVYANSNQPQHF

d_call: .
clone_size: .
v_call: TRBV4-3
j_call: TRBJ1-2
cdr3_nt: TGCGCCAGCAGCCCAGGGGACATTAACTATGGCTACACCTTC
cdr3_aa: CASSPGDINYGYTF

d_call: TRBD1
clone_size: .
v_call: TRBV28
j_call: TRBJ1-1
cdr3_nt: TGTGCCAGCAGTTCCGGGACAGGGAACACTGAAGCTTTCTTT
cdr3_aa: CASSSGTGNTEAFF

d_call: .
clone_size: .
v_call: TRBV2
j_call: TRBJ1-1
cdr3_nt: TGTGCCAGCAGTGTTGGGGGGTACAACACTGAAGCTTTCTTT
cdr3_aa: CASSVGGYNTEAFF

d_call: .
clone_size: few
v_call: TRBV7-9
j_call: TRBJ2-1
cdr3_nt: TGTGCCACACAGGAGCCTTACAATGAGCAGTTCTTC
cdr3_aa: CATQEPYNEQFF

d_call: .
clone_size: .
v_call: TRBV6-2/TRBV6-3
j_call: TRBJ1-1
cdr3_nt: TGTGCCAGCAGTTACTCAGTCGGGCGCGTGCAAGCTTTCTTT
cdr3_aa: CASSYSVGRVQAFF